These 30 T cell receptor beta chains came from one sample sequenced in a study of blood T cell repertoires in COVID-19 (dated by TCRdb to 2018 to 2020). Libraries were constructed by the immunoSEQ multiplex PCR assay. TCRdb re-hosts the immuneACCESS table, in-frame sequences only. Its copies lack some clones; in the studies checked, an unresolved V gene accounts for under half of them, and the cause for the rest is not known. This sample lists more than 150,000 clones; about 80% were detected once. In total, the top ten clones hold approximately 14% of the sample. Sequences were obtained from PBMCs or T cells enriched from blood (not recorded which). The receptors shown here come from a man aged 55 to 70 who had been exposed to COVID-19.

The CDR3 DNA reads TGTGCCAGCAGCTCGGGACAGGGGGTCGTGAACACTGAAGCTTTCTTT. Translating gives CASSSGQGVVNTEAFF. The chain has TRBV7-9 and TRBJ1-1; 11 bases are shared with TRBD1. The CDR3 has 16 amino acids. J gave up 0 bases and V 4 bases, and 4 bases lay outside the gene matches. From germline, CDR1 is SEHNR and CDR2 FQNEAQ (reference sequence). Based on the CDR3 plus reference TRBV7-9 and TRBJ1-1, the full variable domain is DTGVSQNPRHKITKRGQNVTFRCDPISEHNRLYWYRQTLGQGPEFLTYFQNEAQLEKSRLLSDRFSAERPKGSFSTLEIQRTEQGDSAMYLCASSSGQGVVNTEAFFGQGTRLTVV.

The chain carries TRBV29-1 and TRBJ2-1; D possibly corresponds to TRBD1 (6 bases). The CDR3 is 14 residues long. V lost 4 bases and J lost 7, with 17 bases in between. CDR1 is SQVTM and CDR2 is ANQGSEA in the germline V gene. CDR3 protein: CSVAARGPFNEQFF. The CDR3 nucleotides are TGCAGCGTTGCCGCCAGGGGACCTTTTAATGAGCAGTTCTTC.

The chain joins TRBV7-2 to TRBJ2-1, with D possibly matching TRBD1 (6 bases). V shed 6 bases and J shed 5 bases, with 11 bases lying between them. The CDR3 loop spans 13 amino acids. Per the germline V gene, CDR1 is SGHTA and CDR2 is FQGNSA. The CDR3 here is CASRRQENNEQFF. CDR3 in DNA: TGTGCCAGCAGAAGACAGGAGAACAATGAGCAGTTCTTC.

The chain combines TRBV9 with TRBJ1-4; D not certain. V shed 2 bases and J shed 0 bases, with 8 bases lying between them. This CDR3 region has 15 residues. Germline CDR1 is SGDLS and CDR2 is YYNGEE. This chain's CDR3 is CASSVAIATNEKLFF. CDR3 coding DNA: TGTGCCAGCAGCGTGGCAATCGCAACTAATGAAAAACTGTTTTTT.

The rearrangement uses TRBV21-1 and TRBJ2-7; TRBD2, the table's D call, was not compared with the DNA. TRBV21-1 represents a pseudogene. The CDR3 spans 13 residues. CDR3 in amino acids: CASLETPTYEQYF. The CDR3 region has the DNA TGTGCCAGCTTGGAGACCCCGACCTACGAGCAGTACTTC.

V is TRBV5-6 and J is TRBJ2-5; 7 nucleotides match TRBD2. The trim removed 2 bases at V and 5 bases at J, leaving 6 bases unmatched. The CDR3 consists of 14 residues. Germline V CDR1 and CDR2: SGHDT, YYEEEE. The chain's CDR3 is CASSFLAGRETQYF. The CDR3 bases are TGTGCCAGCAGCTTTTTAGCGGGTAGGGAGACCCAGTACTTC.

This clone showed up just once. The chain is built from TRBV2 and TRBJ1-6, with 10 bases identical to TRBD1. Trimming at V came to 7 bases and at J to 9 bases, leaving 3 bases not matched to a gene. This CDR3 spans 13 amino acids. Germline CDR1 is SNHLY and CDR2 is FYNNEI. CDR3: CASTGDRGSPLHF. CDR3 DNA sequence: TGTGCCAGCACCGGGGACAGGGGTTCACCCCTCCACTTT.

This clone has only a few counts. The genes are TRBV10-2 and TRBJ1-6; no clear D gene. This CDR3 has 16 amino acids. V was pared by 3 bases and J by 5 bases, with 14 bases between. Per germline, CDR1 WSHSY and CDR2 SAAADI. Written as DNA, the CDR3 is TGCGCCAGCAGTGATATTTGGGGAGGGAATAATTCACCCCTCCACTTT. This translates into CASSDIWGGNNSPLHF.

This clone was observed a handful of times. V and J are TRBV9 and TRBJ2-5; TRBD1 might be the D (6 bases). The CDR3 has 16 amino acids. Trimming removed 1 base from V and 5 bases from J, with 18 bases in between. Germline lookup yields CDR1 SGDLS and CDR2 YYNGEE. CDR3 sequence (DNA): TGTGCCAGCAGCGTACCGTTATCTGGGGGCGACGAGACCCAGTACTTC. Amino acids: CASSVPLSGGDETQYF.

Written as DNA, the CDR3 is TGTGCCAGCAGTGGATACGTAGCGGGAGGTCGGAACGAGCAGTACTTC. This gives the protein CASSGYVAGGRNEQYF. This chain links TRBV25-1 with TRBJ2-7, with 10 bases fitting TRBD2. Germline CDR1 is MGHDK and CDR2 is SYGVNS. The CDR3 length is 16 residues. J lost 5 bases, V lost 4 bases, and 11 bases had no gene match.

The rearrangement links TRBV24-1 to TRBJ2-5; possible D gene TRBD1, 6 bases. Germline V lookup: CDR1 KGHDR, CDR2 SFDVKD. The CDR3 loop spans 15 amino acids. V was pared by 3 bases and J by 0 bases, with 10 bases between. DNA of the CDR3: TGTGCCACCAGTGATCCCGGGACACACCAAGAGACCCAGTACTTC. Its protein product is CATSDPGTHQETQYF.

As regards this clone: This sample includes further DNA sequences coding for the same CDR3. V usage is TRBV4-1 and J usage is TRBJ2-3; the match to TRBD2 covers 8 bases. The CDR3 contains 17 residues. V lost 0 bases and J lost 1; bases outside the gene matches: 6. Germline V gene lookup returns CDR1 MGHRA and CDR2 YSYEKL. The CDR3, as DNA: TGCGCCAGCAGCCAAGATGGGAGCGGGGGAGGCACAGATACGCAGTATTTT. The encoded protein is CASSQDGSGGGTDTQYF.

The gene calls are TRBV29-1 and TRBJ2-5; TRBD1 agrees at 10 bases. Trimming removed 7 bases from V and 5 bases from J; junction bases left unmatched: 7. Germline V CDR1 and CDR2: SQVTM, ANQGSEA. The CDR3 totals 13 residues. CDR3 DNA sequence: TGCAGCGCCCGACAGGGGGCGGTTGAGACCCAGTACTTC. This sequence encodes CSARQGAVETQYF. Filled out from reference TRBV29-1 and TRBJ2-5, the complete variable domain reads SAVISQKPSRDICQRGTSLTIQCQVDSQVTMMFWYRQQPGQSLTLIATANQGSEATYESGFVIDKFPISRPNLTFSTLTVSNMSPEDSSIYLCSARQGAVETQYFGPGTRLLVL.

This clone was seen a handful of times. This chain connects TRBV6-2 or TRBV6-3 to TRBJ2-5; TRBD2 matches at 13 bases. V gave up 4 bases and J gave up 3 bases; unmatched junction bases: 5. Looked up from germline, CDR1 is MNHEY and CDR2 is SVGEGT. The CDR3 covers 16 residues. The CDR3 reads CASSSGLAGEEETQYF. CDR3 nucleotide sequence: TGTGCCAGCAGTTCAGGACTAGCGGGAGAAGAAGAGACCCAGTACTTC.

V gene TRBV11-2 combines with J gene TRBJ2-7; TRBD1 matches at 12 bases. The trim removed 3 bases at V and 6 bases at J, leaving 6 bases unmatched. CDR1 is SGHAT, CDR2 FQNNGV, per germline. The CDR3 covers 15 residues. CDR3 sequence: CASSFMGQGAGEQYF. In nucleotides, the CDR3 is TGTGCCAGCAGCTTCATGGGACAGGGGGCGGGCGAGCAGTACTTC.

The chain joins TRBV13 to TRBJ2-2; 7 bases fit TRBD1. Trimming took 7 bases from V and 6 from J; bases not matched to a gene: 2. CDR1 is PRHDT, CDR2 FYEKMQ, per germline (reference sequence). There are 12 residues in the CDR3. The CDR3 DNA is TGTGCCAGCAACAGGGGTCCCGGGGAGCTGTTTTTT. Translated: CASNRGPGELFF.

The chain recombines TRBV30 with TRBJ1-2; 11 nucleotides agree with TRBD1. Germline loops: CDR1 GTSNPN, CDR2 SVGIG (reference sequence). This CDR3 is 15 amino acids long. V was clipped by 8 bases and J by 5 bases; unmatched bases: 13. CDR3 amino acids: CARRSAGTGGYGYTF. In nucleotides, the CDR3 is TGTGCCCGACGTTCCGCCGGGACAGGGGGTTATGGCTACACCTTC.

The J gene is TRBJ1-1, the V gene TRBV7-2; D perhaps matches TRBD1 (5 bases). V dropped 3 bases and J dropped 4 bases, with 15 bases sitting between them. The germline CDR1 and CDR2 sequences are SGHTA and FQGNSA. This CDR3 has 15 residues. CDR3 DNA sequence: TGTGCCAGCAGCTTGGCCGGGTCCGGGGGCACTGAAGCTTTCTTT. This codes for CASSLAGSGGTEAFF.

The chain couples TRBV3-1 (or the pseudogene TRBV3-2) to TRBJ1-3, with D perhaps matching TRBD1 (6 bases). Germline CDR1 reads LGHDT; CDR2 reads YNNKEL (reference sequence). CDR3 length: 15 amino acids. With 2 bases removed from V and 2 bases from J, the gap between germline ends came to 10 bases. CDR3 in amino acids: CASSQQGKAGNTIYF. The DNA of the CDR3 is TGTGCCAGCAGCCAACAGGGGAAGGCTGGAAACACCATATATTTT.

Notes on this clone: Different DNA sequences within this sample yield the same CDR3. This sequence joins TRBV29-1 and TRBJ2-7; D gene ambiguous. CDR3 length equals 15 residues. From germline, CDR1 is SQVTM and CDR2 ANQGSEA. Between the trimmed V and J ends, which lost 0 bases and 2 bases, there was a span of 14 bases. CDR3: CSVEDPFNQAYEQYF. The CDR3 DNA follows: TGCAGCGTTGAAGATCCCTTTAACCAGGCCTACGAGCAGTACTTC.

This sequence joins TRBV11-3 and TRBJ2-4, with 12 bases lining up with TRBD2. The CDR3 extends over 13 amino acids. With 4 bases clipped from V and 15 bases from J, the junction kept 7 bases outside the gene matches. Per germline, CDR1 SGHNT and CDR2 YENEEA. The CDR3 DNA reads as TGTGCCAGCAGCTCCCTAGCGGGAGGGGATGCGTACTTC. Translating gives CASSSLAGGDAYF.

This chain links TRBV28 with TRBJ2-7; 7 nucleotides agree with TRBD1. The CDR3 spans 14 residues. Per the germline V gene, CDR1 is MDHEN and CDR2 is SYDVKM. V trimming: 2 bases; J trimming: 4 bases; junction bases outside the gene matches: 5. The CDR3 nucleotides read TGTGCCAGCAGTTTAGACAGGGTAGTGTACGAGCAGTACTTC. Amino acids: CASSLDRVVYEQYF.

This clone was detected only once. The gene calls are TRBV28 and TRBJ1-5; perhaps TRBD1 as D (6 bases). The CDR3 is 18 amino acids. V was clipped by 6 bases and J by 3 bases, with 24 bases between them. Germline CDR1 reads MDHEN; CDR2 reads SYDVKM. CDR3 DNA: TGTGCCAGCAGCATCGGGGGGGGCAGGACACCCCTCAATCAGCCCCAGCATTTT. Translating gives CASSIGGGRTPLNQPQHF.

CDR3 in amino acids: CASSKPQGSFIYEQYF. The CDR3, as DNA: TGTGCCAGCAGTAAACCCCAGGGGTCCTTTATCTACGAGCAGTACTTC. The chain uses TRBV28 and TRBJ2-7; TRBD1 is a possible D gene (6 bases). Germline CDR1 MDHEN, CDR2 SYDVKM. Trimming shortened V by 5 bases and J by 3 bases, and 20 bases separated the two germline ends. The CDR3 spans 16 residues.

This clone was counted only a few times. The chain is built from TRBV10-3 and TRBJ2-7; TRBD2 matches at 8 bases. The CDR3 totals 15 residues. CDR1 is ENHRY, CDR2 SYGVKD, per germline. With V trimmed by 6 bases and J by 2 bases, 9 bases remained unmatched. The CDR3 DNA sequence: TGTGCCATCAGGCCGGGACTAGGAAATACCTACGAGCAGTACTTC. Translated, it gives CAIRPGLGNTYEQYF.

J is TRBJ2-2 and V is TRBV19; TRBD2 matches 9 bases. The CDR3 spans 15 residues. Germline V gene sequence: CDR1 LNHDA, CDR2 SQIVND (reference sequence). V was clipped by 7 bases and J by 1 base; unmatched bases: 4. CDR3 nucleotide sequence: TGTGCCAGTATTAGTAGCGGGGGGAACACCGGGGAGCTGTTTTTT. Protein sequence: CASISSGGNTGELFF.

The J gene is TRBJ1-5, the V gene TRBV28; D gene ambiguous. Looked up from germline, CDR1 is MDHEN and CDR2 is SYDVKM. CDR3 length: 14 amino acids. V was pared by 8 bases and J by 5 bases, with 16 bases between. DNA for the CDR3: TGTGCCAGCCTTGCCCCGAGGGCGGATCAGCCCCAGCATTTT. Translated: CASLAPRADQPQHF.

This chain connects TRBV6-5 to TRBJ2-2; 7 bases match TRBD1. The V gene end was trimmed by 0 bases and the J gene end by 0 bases; junction bases not matched to a gene: 1. The CDR3 covers 16 residues. Germline CDR1 and CDR2: MNHEY and SVGAGI. CDR3 in amino acids: CASSYSTGPNTGELFF. The CDR3 region has the DNA TGTGCCAGCAGTTACTCGACAGGGCCGAACACCGGGGAGCTGTTTTTT.

The J gene is TRBJ1-2, the V gene TRBV19, with a possible D match to TRBD1 (6 bases). The germline V and J ends were trimmed by 0 bases and 4 bases, with 9 bases remaining between them. The CDR3 sequence is 14 residues long. Germline CDR1 is LNHDA and CDR2 is SQIVND (reference sequence). The CDR3 region has the DNA TGTGCCAGTAGTATAGAGATCAGGGGCTATGGCTACACCTTC. The encoded protein is CASSIEIRGYGYTF.

The chain combines TRBV28 with TRBJ1-2, with D maybe TRBD1 (6 bases). The V end lost 10 bases, the J end lost 0 bases, and 15 bases lay between the germline ends. The CDR3 extends over 14 amino acids. Germline V gene data show CDR1 as MDHEN and CDR2 as SYDVKM. The CDR3 sequence: CAIPGGRTNYGYTF. CDR3 nucleotides: TGTGCCATCCCTGGGGGCAGGACTAACTATGGCTACACCTTC.